The next 13 T cell receptor beta chains were all read from a single sample in a study of cytomegalovirus exposure and HLA in healthy donors listed by TCRdb under 2017. Libraries were constructed by the immunoSEQ multiplex PCR assay. A mixture of 60 forward primers for TCR Vbeta segments and 13 reverse primers for TCR Jbeta segments was used in the multiplex PCR. As stored in TCRdb, this immuneACCESS dataset retains in-frame rearrangements with V and J assigned. A fraction of the clones does not appear; measured against another copy, unresolved V genes explain less than half of the discrepancy, and the remainder lacks a known reason. The sample table records around 150,000 clones; about 76% of these occur just once. The ten largest clonotypes hold under 4% of the sample. The source material was PBMCs. These receptors originate from a human donor in good health.

This chain uses TRBV4-2 with TRBJ1-2; no firm D call. Trimming removed 0 bases from V and 1 base from J, with 15 bases in between. The CDR3 runs to 17 residues. Looked up from germline, CDR1 is LGHNA and CDR2 is YNFKEQ. DNA for the CDR3: TGTGCCAGCAGCCAAGATCTTGGTCAGGAATTTAACTATGGCTACACCTTC. This gives the protein CASSQDLGQEFNYGYTF.

The chain couples TRBV2 to TRBJ1-6, with D unclear. Germline CDR1 SNHLY, CDR2 FYNNEI. This CDR3 region has 13 residues. With 10 bases removed from V and 4 bases from J, the gap between germline ends came to 11 bases. This CDR3 is CATKRDYNSPLHF. The CDR3 bases are TGTGCCACTAAGAGAGATTATAATTCACCCCTCCACTTT.

This clone was seen a single time. J is TRBJ2-3 and V is TRBV15; 7 bases map to TRBD2. The V and J ends lost 3 bases and 5 bases, in that order; junction bases with no gene match: 8. Looked up from germline, CDR1 is LNHNV and CDR2 is YYDKDF (reference sequence). This CDR3 comprises 15 residues. In DNA, the CDR3 is TGTGCCACCAGCAGGATGGGAGGGGTGAGAGATACGCAGTATTTT. It specifies CATSRMGGVRDTQYF.

This clone was detected a few times. J is TRBJ1-1 and V is TRBV5-4; 8 bases line up with TRBD1. Losses at the gene ends were 4 bases for V and 4 bases for J; bases not matched to a gene: 3. Per germline, CDR1 SGHNT and CDR2 YYREEE (reference sequence). This CDR3 contains 13 residues. The DNA for the CDR3 is TGTGCCAGCAGCCAGCAGGGGGCCACTGAAGCTTTCTTT. It translates to CASSQQGATEAFF.

This clone has just one count. The J gene is TRBJ2-3, the V gene TRBV5-1; D might be TRBD1 (5 bases). V shed 1 base and J shed 5 bases, with 8 bases lying between them. The length of the CDR3 is 13 residues. Germline CDR1 reads SGHRS; CDR2 reads YFSETQ. The DNA of the CDR3 is TGCGCCAGCAGCTTGACAGGATTAGATACGCAGTATTTT. This sequence encodes CASSLTGLDTQYF.

J is TRBJ1-1 and V is TRBV5-4; 9 bases match TRBD1. The germline V gene has CDR1 SGHNT and CDR2 YYREEE (reference sequence). The V segment lost 3 bases and the J segment 0 bases; nucleotides outside the gene matches: 3. The CDR3 loop spans 15 amino acids. The CDR3 DNA is TGTGCCAGCAGCTCCGGGACAGGGTTGAACACTGAAGCTTTCTTT. This gives the protein CASSSGTGLNTEAFF.

This clone showed up just once. The CDR3 coding sequence is TGTGCTAGTGGTTTGCCCCAAACCGGGACAAGAGCTTTCTTT. Protein product: CASGLPQTGTRAFF. The J gene is TRBJ1-1, the V gene TRBV12-5, with a tentative D call TRBD1 (6 bases). V shed 2 bases and J shed 10 bases, with 17 bases lying between them. Germline CDR1 reads LGHNT; CDR2 reads FRNRAP. The CDR3 is 14 residues long.

V usage is TRBV7-6 and J usage is TRBJ2-2; 9 bases map to TRBD1. The length of the CDR3 is 18 residues. Germline V gene lookup returns CDR1 SGHVS and CDR2 FNYEAQ. J lost 1 base, V lost 1 base, and 7 bases had no gene match. The CDR3 sequence is CASSLVDTGGLNTGELFF. DNA of the CDR3: TGTGCCAGCAGCTTAGTTGACACAGGGGGCTTGAACACCGGGGAGCTGTTTTTT.

In this sample, this clone turned up a few times. The chain joins TRBV7-9 to TRBJ2-2, with D tentatively TRBD1 (5 bases). The CDR3 has 15 amino acids. CDR1 SEHNR and CDR2 FQNEAQ come from the germline V gene (reference sequence). Between the trimmed V and J ends, which lost 0 bases and 2 bases, there was a span of 7 bases. For the CDR3, the DNA is TGTGCCAGCAGCTTAGCGCAGGGAAACACCGGGGAGCTGTTTTTT. This sequence encodes CASSLAQGNTGELFF.

This sequence joins TRBV19 and TRBJ1-1; D uncertain. The CDR3 runs 14 residues. Germline loops: CDR1 LNHDA, CDR2 SQIVND (reference sequence). Between the trimmed V and J ends, which lost 1 base and 3 bases, there was a span of 9 bases. CDR3 sequence: CASSIGRSDTEAFF. The CDR3 DNA reads TGTGCCAGTAGTATAGGGAGGTCGGACACTGAAGCTTTCTTT. The whole variable domain, remainder taken from reference TRBV19 and TRBJ1-1, is DGGITQSPKYLFRKEGQNVTLSCEQNLNHDAMYWYRQDPGQGLRLIYYSQIVNDFQKGDIAEGYSVSREKKESFPLTVTSAQKNPTAFYLCASSIGRSDTEAFFGQGTRLTVV.

The chain joins TRBV11-2 to TRBJ2-3; D call uncertain. The CDR3 has 16 amino acids. Between the trimmed V and J ends, which lost 5 bases and 2 bases, there was a span of 17 bases. Germline V gene data show CDR1 as SGHAT and CDR2 as FQNNGV. DNA of the CDR3: TGTGCCAGCAGCCCGATCAAGCGCCGCCTCACAGATACGCAGTATTTT. Translated: CASSPIKRRLTDTQYF. Drawing the rest from reference TRBV11-2 and TRBJ2-3, the complete variable domain is EAGVAQSPRYKIIEKRQSVAFWCNPISGHATLYWYQQILGQGPKLLIQFQNNGVVDDSQLPKDRFSAERLKGVDSTLKIQPAKLEDSAVYLCASSPIKRRLTDTQYFGPGTRLTVL.

The chain combines TRBV27 with TRBJ2-3; 9 nucleotides line up with TRBD2. V lost 0 bases and J lost 1; bases outside the gene matches: 2. Per the germline V gene, CDR1 is MNHEY and CDR2 is SMNVEV (reference sequence). This CDR3 is 16 amino acids long. CDR3 coding DNA: TGTGCCAGCAGTTTATCCTTAGCGGGGGGCACAGATACGCAGTATTTT. This codes for CASSLSLAGGTDTQYF.

Comments on this clone: The sample has other DNA sequences that encode this CDR3 too. The rearrangement links TRBV2 to TRBJ1-1, with TRBD1 matching over 8 bases. CDR1 and CDR2 (germline): SNHLY, FYNNEI. This CDR3 region has 15 residues. V trimming: 8 bases; J trimming: 0 bases; junction bases outside the gene matches: 8. The DNA for the CDR3 is TGTGCCAGCGGAGACAGGGGCGCCGTGAACACTGAAGCTTTCTTT. The encoded protein is CASGDRGAVNTEAFF.